This T cell receptor beta chain was sequenced for a study of cytomegalovirus exposure and HLA in healthy donors. On the study more broadly: Earlier work reported 95 million to 130 million unique TCR beta sequences from about 180 million T cells.

13 Jbeta primers and 60 Vbeta primers were used for the PCR. The table came from immunoSEQ multiplex PCR; TCRdb's copy has only in-frame clones and leaves some out. The table shows approximately 150,000 clones, with approximately 80% occurring only once. The V end lost 0 bases, the J end lost 5 bases, and 13 bases lay between the germline ends. This CDR3 contains 15 residues. Germline V gives CDR1 LGHNA, CDR2 YNFKEQ. Comment on this clone: Its antigen is undetermined.

Overall study results and limits: A later analysis linked a missense variant in DCLRE1C to the trimming of TCR beta V and J genes. HLA-A and HLA-B allele assignments for most subjects were reportedly predicted accurately using TCR beta sequences. The authors excluded some V segments, including TRBV6-2 and TRBV6-3, as indistinguishable.

The sequence was obtained from a man in his forties in good health and CMV-seropositive. Material: PBMCs. The chain employs TRBV4-2 and TRBJ1-2, with TRBD1 as a possible D gene (6 bases). This CDR3 reads CASSQDLVGAYGYTF. The CDR3 bases are TGTGCCAGCAGCCAAGATCTAGTGGGGGCTTATGGCTACACCTTC.